Below, 9 T cell receptor beta chains from the same sample are listed, as sequenced in a study of blood T cell repertoires in COVID-19 (dated by TCRdb to 2020 to 2022). The method was the immunoSEQ multiplex PCR assay. What TCRdb holds here is the immuneACCESS table cut down to in-frame rearrangements. Part of the clones is not present; checked against another copy, under half of the missing clones reflect an unresolved V gene, and the others are unexplained. The sample yields 150,000 to 200,000 clones; under 85% were counted once. The leading ten clones occupy under 15% of the sample. Sequenced material: peripheral blood. All receptors derive from a man aged 70-80 years who had recovered from COVID-19.

The rearrangement uses TRBV18 and TRBJ1-1, with D perhaps TRBD1 (6 bases). The V gene lost 1 base and the J gene lost 3 bases, with 12 bases spanning the gap. The CDR3 is made up of 15 amino acids. The germline V gene encodes CDR1 KGHSH and CDR2 LQKENI. The CDR3 nucleotides read TGTGCCAGCTCACCACAAGGGGGTGAGGACACTGAAGCTTTCTTT. This translates into CASSPQGGEDTEAFF.

This clone has only one observation. This chain uses TRBV7-8 with TRBJ2-5; TRBD1 matches at 9 bases. The V and J ends lost 4 bases and 5 bases, in that order; junction bases with no gene match: 5. The CDR3 loop spans 14 amino acids. The germline gives CDR1 SGHVS, CDR2 FQNEAQ. The CDR3 here is CASSSRDRVETQYF. The CDR3 DNA reads TGTGCCAGCAGCTCGCGGGACAGGGTTGAGACCCAGTACTTC.

V and J are TRBV7-6 and TRBJ2-2, with 7 positions matching TRBD2. Germline CDR1 and CDR2: SGHVS and FNYEAQ. The CDR3 runs 16 residues. The ends lost 5 bases at V and 3 bases at J; junction bases unmatched: 9. The CDR3 here is CASSQEASGHTGELFF. The DNA for the CDR3 is TGTGCCAGCAGCCAAGAGGCTAGCGGACACACCGGGGAGCTGTTTTTT.

The rearrangement uses TRBV19 and TRBJ2-7; 9 positions match TRBD2. The germline V gene has CDR1 LNHDA and CDR2 SQIVND (reference sequence). The length of the CDR3 is 15 residues. With V trimmed by 3 bases and J by 0 bases, 3 bases remained unmatched. The CDR3, as DNA: TGTGCCAGTAGTATTGAGCGGGAGGACTCCTACGAGCAGTACTTC. Translation: CASSIEREDSYEQYF.

This clone was detected only a few times. J is TRBJ2-1 and V is TRBV6-5; 9 bases are shared with TRBD2. The junction had 7 bases not matched to a gene; V was cut back by 2 bases and J by 5 bases. In germline, CDR1 is MNHEY, CDR2 SVGAGI. CDR3 length equals 16 residues. The CDR3 region is CASSYTTSGQNNEQFF. The DNA for the CDR3 is TGTGCCAGCAGTTACACAACTAGCGGGCAGAACAATGAGCAGTTCTTC.

The rearrangement uses TRBV6-5 and TRBJ1-6, with TRBD1 as a possible D gene (5 bases). The germline V and J ends were trimmed by 8 bases and 6 bases, with 8 bases remaining between them. CDR1 and CDR2 from the germline V gene are MNHEY and SVGAGI. The CDR3 sequence is 12 residues long. CDR3 in DNA: TGTGCCAGCGGGGCATTTAATTCACCCCTCCACTTT. Translating it yields CASGAFNSPLHF.

The chain recombines TRBV5-1 with TRBJ2-3, with 9 bases matching TRBD2. CDR3 length: 16 amino acids. J was trimmed by 5 bases and V by 4 bases; bases with no gene match: 11. Germline V gene data show CDR1 as SGHRS and CDR2 as YFSETQ. Written as DNA, the CDR3 is TGCGCCAGCAGCGTTTTAGCGGGAGAGGGGGGAGATACGCAGTATTTT. Its translation is CASSVLAGEGGDTQYF.

A few counts support this clone. The chain joins TRBV5-1 to TRBJ2-3, with D possibly being TRBD1 (6 bases). The CDR3 sequence is 15 residues long. The V and J ends lost 2 bases and 2 bases respectively, with 12 bases between them. Per the germline V gene, CDR1 is SGHRS and CDR2 is YFSETQ. The CDR3 sequence: CASSLTTGPTDTQYF. In DNA form, the CDR3 reads TGCGCCAGCAGCTTAACGACAGGCCCCACAGATACGCAGTATTTT.

V usage is TRBV11-2 and J usage is TRBJ2-5; D might be TRBD1 (5 bases). CDR1 is SGHAT and CDR2 is FQNNGV in the germline V gene. The V and J ends lost 5 bases and 5 bases respectively, with 9 bases between them. The CDR3 is 12 amino acids. The CDR3: CASSHSGETQYF. CDR3 nucleotide sequence: TGTGCCAGCAGCCATTCAGGGGAGACCCAGTACTTC.